One sample yielded the 20 T cell receptor beta chains listed below, sequenced in a study of T cell responses to AZD1222 COVID-19 vaccine. Clones were sequenced by immunoSEQ multiplex PCR, and TCRdb holds only the in-frame ones, with some missing. The table records approximately 120,000 clones, roughly 90% of them present only once. The source was peripheral blood, collected on day 0 of AZD1222 vaccination. These receptors originate from an adult in good health.

The CDR3 DNA sequence: TGCGCCAGCAGCTTGGTGGGCGACACTGAAGCTTTCTTT. This encodes CASSLVGDTEAFF. J is TRBJ1-1 and V is TRBV5-1; D remains unclear. The length of the CDR3 is 13 residues. V dropped 0 bases and J dropped 3 bases, with 6 bases sitting between them. The germline CDR1 and CDR2 sequences are SGHRS and YFSETQ. The full variable domain, in which reference TRBV5-1 and TRBJ1-1 provide the parts outside the CDR3, is KAGVTQTPRYLIKTRGQQVTLSCSPISGHRSVSWYQQTPGQGLQFLFEYFSETQRNKGNFPGRFSGRQFSNSRSEMNVSTLELGDSALYLCASSLVGDTEAFFGQGTRLTVV.

The chain joins TRBV2 to TRBJ2-1; TRBD2 matches at 10 bases. The V gene end was trimmed by 5 bases and the J gene end by 10 bases; junction bases not matched to a gene: 14. The germline V gene has CDR1 SNHLY and CDR2 FYNNEI. CDR3 size: 16 residues. The CDR3 loop is CASSQLAGGEAPEQFF. The CDR3 DNA sequence: TGTGCCAGCAGTCAATTAGCGGGAGGTGAAGCCCCGGAGCAGTTCTTC.

This chain joins TRBV20-1 and TRBJ1-6, with D uncertain. V was clipped by 3 bases and J by 6 bases, with 3 bases between them. CDR3 length: 11 amino acids. Germline V gene sequence: CDR1 DFQATT, CDR2 SNEGSKA (reference sequence). CDR3 nucleotides: TGCAGTGCTAGGATTAATTCACCCCTCCACTTT. The encoded protein is CSARINSPLHF.

The rearrangement joins TRBV2 to TRBJ1-4, with D tentatively TRBD1 (6 bases). V lost 9 bases and J 5 bases, leaving 10 bases between the germline ends. Germline assignment: CDR1 SNHLY and CDR2 FYNNEI. The CDR3 is 12 amino acids. The CDR3: CASTGSNEKLFF. CDR3 nucleotides: TGTGCCAGTACAGGGTCGAATGAAAAACTGTTTTTT.

Here the CDR3 reads CASSEGFGGTTEAFF. The DNA of the CDR3 is TGTGCCAGCAGTGAAGGTTTCGGAGGGACCACTGAAGCTTTCTTT. The V and J genes are TRBV6-1 and TRBJ1-1, with D possibly TRBD1 on 5 matching bases. The CDR3 has 15 residues. V was cut by 1 base and J by 4 bases, with 13 bases left in between. The germline CDR1 and CDR2 sequences are MNHNS and SASEGT.

The rearrangement uses TRBV5-6 and TRBJ1-4, with a tentative D call TRBD1 (5 bases). Germline V lookup: CDR1 SGHDT, CDR2 YYEEEE. This CDR3 has 17 residues. The V and J ends lost 3 bases and 10 bases respectively, with 25 bases between them. In nucleotides, the CDR3 is TGTGCCAGCAGCTCCCGGGGGATCACAGTTCAATTCGGAAAACTGTTTTTT. The encoded protein is CASSSRGITVQFGKLFF.

The rearrangement joins TRBV29-1 to TRBJ1-2; 8 nucleotides line up with TRBD1. The junction had 3 bases not matched to a gene; V was cut back by 7 bases and J by 2 bases. Germline V lookup: CDR1 SQVTM, CDR2 ANQGSEA. The CDR3 is 12 residues long. CDR3 sequence: CSADRGNYGYTF. The CDR3 DNA sequence: TGCAGCGCCGACAGGGGCAACTATGGCTACACCTTC.

This clone was recorded only once. The chain uses TRBV3-1 (or the pseudogene TRBV3-2) and TRBJ2-5; 13 nucleotides agree with TRBD2. The CDR3 consists of 15 residues. V lost 3 bases to trimming and J lost 7 bases; unmatched junction nucleotides: 5. The germline gives CDR1 LGHDT, CDR2 YNNKEL (reference sequence). The CDR3 DNA reads as TGTGCCAGCAGCCAGGGACTAGCGGGGATGGGGACCCAGTACTTC. Translated, it gives CASSQGLAGMGTQYF.

The chain couples TRBV3-1 (or the pseudogene TRBV3-2) to TRBJ1-4, with D uncertain. The V end was cut by 1 base, the J end by 12 bases, with 9 bases between. CDR3 size: 12 residues. Germline V gene sequence: CDR1 LGHDT, CDR2 YNNKEL (reference sequence). The CDR3 spells CASSQGLGELFF. CDR3 coding DNA: TGTGCCAGCAGCCAAGGTTTAGGCGAACTGTTTTTT.

The V and J genes are TRBV27 and TRBJ2-7, with D possibly being TRBD1 (6 bases). Trimming left V 7 bases short and J 2 bases short, with 15 bases between. The CDR3 is 14 amino acids. Germline V CDR1 and CDR2: MNHEY, SMNVEV (reference sequence). The CDR3 spells CASKNAGAPYEQYF. The CDR3 DNA reads TGTGCCAGCAAAAACGCAGGGGCTCCCTACGAGCAGTACTTC.

V is TRBV11-2 and J is TRBJ2-5; 9 nucleotides match TRBD2. J gave up 4 bases and V 3 bases, and 9 bases lay outside the gene matches. The CDR3 consists of 16 residues. Looked up from germline, CDR1 is SGHAT and CDR2 is FQNNGV. CDR3 loop: CASSFSSGILRETQYF. CDR3 bases: TGTGCCAGCAGCTTTTCTAGCGGGATTTTGAGAGAGACCCAGTACTTC.

The chain links TRBV5-1 to TRBJ2-1; D tentatively fits TRBD1 or TRBD2 (5 bases each). This CDR3 is built from 15 residues. CDR1 is SGHRS, CDR2 YFSETQ, per germline. V was cut by 4 bases and J by 7 bases, with 18 bases left in between. The CDR3 loop is CASSRDGGGNNEQFF. The CDR3 DNA follows: TGCGCCAGCAGCCGGGACGGTGGTGGTAATAATGAGCAGTTCTTC.

The CDR3 is CASSRDSRGGTIYF. CDR3 nucleotides: TGTGCCAGCAGTCGGGACTCCAGAGGAGGTACCATATATTTT. The chain couples TRBV6-5 to TRBJ1-3, with D maybe TRBD1 (5 bases). The germline V gene has CDR1 MNHEY and CDR2 SVGAGI. The V gene lost 5 bases and the J gene lost 10 bases, with 18 bases spanning the gap. CDR3 size: 14 residues.

The CDR3 loop is CASSEGATNEKLFF. In DNA, the CDR3 is TGTGCCAGCTCCGAGGGGGCAACTAATGAAAAACTGTTTTTT. The chain couples TRBV5-4 to TRBJ1-4; possible D gene TRBD1, 6 bases. Trimming shortened V by 7 bases and J by 0 bases, and 10 bases separated the two germline ends. The CDR3 runs 14 residues. Per the germline V gene, CDR1 is SGHNT and CDR2 is YYREEE (reference sequence).

The chain joins TRBV12-5 to TRBJ2-1; 7 nucleotides agree with TRBD1. After removal of 2 bases from V and 0 bases from J, the junction contained 13 bases not matched to a gene. CDR3 length equals 19 residues. The germline V gene encodes CDR1 LGHNT and CDR2 FRNRAP. CDR3 nucleotide sequence: TGTGCTAGTGGTTTGACTGACAGGGTATCATGGACCTCCTACAATGAGCAGTTCTTC. Amino acids: CASGLTDRVSWTSYNEQFF.

The genes are TRBV9 and TRBJ2-1; the D gene is possibly TRBD1 (5 bases). Trimming cost V 4 bases and J 7 bases, with 18 bases left between them. This CDR3 region has 15 residues. Per germline, CDR1 SGDLS and CDR2 YYNGEE. CDR3 DNA sequence: TGTGCCAGCAGCCCCGTTGGGGCTAACGGGAATGAGCAGTTCTTC. The encoded protein is CASSPVGANGNEQFF.

This rearrangement joins TRBV7-9 to TRBJ1-2; D is unclear. Per the germline V gene, CDR1 is SEHNR and CDR2 is FQNEAQ (reference sequence). V was shortened by 1 base and J by 1 base, with 1 base between the two germline ends. The CDR3 spans 12 residues. The CDR3 nucleotides are TGTGCCAGCAGCTTAGTTAACTATGGCTACACCTTC. Translation: CASSLVNYGYTF.

The genes are TRBV6-5 and TRBJ2-3; D may correspond to TRBD1 or TRBD2 (5 bases each). CDR1 and CDR2 (germline): MNHEY, SVGAGI. V shed 2 bases and J shed 6 bases, with 12 bases lying between them. CDR3 length equals 14 residues. CDR3 residues: CASSYGDPEDTQYF. As DNA, the CDR3 is TGTGCCAGCAGTTACGGGGACCCGGAGGATACGCAGTATTTT.

The chain uses TRBV6-1 and TRBJ1-6, with unresolved D. Deletions cut 3 bases from V and 3 bases from J, with 12 bases between. The CDR3 consists of 16 residues. Germline V gene lookup returns CDR1 MNHNS and CDR2 SASEGT. CDR3 sequence reads: CASSDQSTLYNSPLHF. In nucleotides, the CDR3 is TGTGCCAGCAGTGATCAGTCTACCCTCTATAATTCACCCCTCCACTTT.

The chain carries TRBV12-2 and TRBJ2-1. TRBV12-2 is annotated as a pseudogene. There are 24 residues in the CDR3. The CDR3 region has the DNA TGTGCAAGTCGCTTAGTAATTCTTATCGCGCATGTGTGTCGGGCTCTGAATTCCTACAATGAGCAGTTCTTC. It specifies CASRLVILIAHVCRALNSYNEQFF.